This T cell receptor (beta chain) was recovered during a study of cytomegalovirus exposure and HLA in healthy donors. V trimming: 3 bases; J trimming: 6 bases; junction bases outside the gene matches: 9. The CDR3 consists of 17 residues. Germline CDR1 is SGDLS and CDR2 is YYNGEE. PCR employed 60 Vbeta and 13 Jbeta primers. Some clones are missing from TCRdb's copy, which holds only in-frame ones; the method was immunoSEQ multiplex PCR. The sample yields 100,000 to 150,000 clones, 80% to 85% seen once. The sequence derives from a woman aged 40-49 years in good health and CMV-seronegative. The sequenced sample was PBMCs. V usage is TRBV9 and J usage is TRBJ2-1; 13 nucleotides agree with TRBD2. This chain's CDR3 is CASSARLAGGLANEQFF. The DNA for the CDR3 is TGTGCCAGCAGCGCGCGACTAGCGGGAGGATTGGCCAATGAGCAGTTCTTC.